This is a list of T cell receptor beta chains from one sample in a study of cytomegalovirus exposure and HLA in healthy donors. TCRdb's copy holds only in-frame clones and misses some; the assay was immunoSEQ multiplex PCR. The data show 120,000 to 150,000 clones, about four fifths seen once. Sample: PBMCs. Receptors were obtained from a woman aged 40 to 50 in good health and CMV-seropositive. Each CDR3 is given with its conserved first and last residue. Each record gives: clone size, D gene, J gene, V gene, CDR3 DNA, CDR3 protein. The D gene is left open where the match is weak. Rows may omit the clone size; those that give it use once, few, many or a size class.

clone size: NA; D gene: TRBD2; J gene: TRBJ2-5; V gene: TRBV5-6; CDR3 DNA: TGTGCCAGCAGCTTGGCTCTAGCGGGAGGGCCGAGGCAAGAGACCCAGTACTTC; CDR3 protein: CASSLALAGGPRQETQYF
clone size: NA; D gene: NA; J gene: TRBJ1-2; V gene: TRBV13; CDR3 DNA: TGTGCCAGCAGCTTGTCGTCAGGATCTGGCTACACCTTC; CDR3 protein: CASSLSSGSGYTF
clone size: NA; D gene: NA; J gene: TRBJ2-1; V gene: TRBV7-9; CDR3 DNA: TGTGCCAGCAGCTTTTATATCGGAGTCGCAAATGAGCAGTTCTTC; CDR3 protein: CASSFYIGVANEQFF
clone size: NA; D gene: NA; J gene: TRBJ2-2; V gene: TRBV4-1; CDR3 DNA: TGCGCCAGCAGCCAAGATCCGGGGGCCGGGGAGCTGTTTTTT; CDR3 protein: CASSQDPGAGELFF
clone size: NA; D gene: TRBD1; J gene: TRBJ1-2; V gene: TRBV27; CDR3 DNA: TGTGCCAGCAGTTTGGACAGGGGAGTCGGCTACACCTTC; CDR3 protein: CASSLDRGVGYTF
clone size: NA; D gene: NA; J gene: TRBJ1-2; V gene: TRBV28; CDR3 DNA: TGTGCCAGCAGTTACAGGTCTGGCTACACCTTC; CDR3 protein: CASSYRSGYTF
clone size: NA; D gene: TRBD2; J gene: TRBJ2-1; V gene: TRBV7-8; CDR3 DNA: TGTGCCAGCAGCTTAGGAGCGGGGCCTTACAATGAGCAGTTCTTC; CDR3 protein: CASSLGAGPYNEQFF
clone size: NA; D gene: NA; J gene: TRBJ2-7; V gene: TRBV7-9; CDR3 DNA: NA; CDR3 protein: CASSLGVASGIYEQYF
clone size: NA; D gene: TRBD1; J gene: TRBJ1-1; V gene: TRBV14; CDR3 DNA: TGTGCCAGCAGCCAAACCCCAGGGGGGAACACTGAAGCTTTCTTT; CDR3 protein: CASSQTPGGNTEAFF
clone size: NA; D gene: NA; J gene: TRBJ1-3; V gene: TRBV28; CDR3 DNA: TGTGCCAGCAGTTTCGCTCTTAGGGGTCGAACTGGAAACACCATATATTTT; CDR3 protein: CASSFALRGRTGNTIYF
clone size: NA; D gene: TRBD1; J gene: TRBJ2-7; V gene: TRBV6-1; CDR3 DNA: TGTGCCACTGACAGGGACGGCTACGAGCAGTACTTC; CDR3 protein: CATDRDGYEQYF
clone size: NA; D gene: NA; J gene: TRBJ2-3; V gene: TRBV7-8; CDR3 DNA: TGTGCCAGCAGCCATAGATGGGACACCACAGATACGCAGTATTTT; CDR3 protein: CASSHRWDTTDTQYF
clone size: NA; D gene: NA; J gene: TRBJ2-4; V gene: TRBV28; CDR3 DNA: TGTGCCAGCAGTTTCGCAGGTGTATCCAAAAACATTCAGTACTTC; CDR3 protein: CASSFAGVSKNIQYF
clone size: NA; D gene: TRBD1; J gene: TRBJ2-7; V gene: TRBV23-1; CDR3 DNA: TGCGCCAGCAGTCAATCGAGGGACAGATCCTACGAGCAGTACTTC; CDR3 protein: CASSQSRDRSYEQYF
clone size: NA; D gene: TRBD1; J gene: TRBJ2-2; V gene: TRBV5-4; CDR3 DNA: TGTGCCAGCAGCGGGGGACAGGTGAACACCGGGGAGCTGTTTTTT; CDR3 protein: CASSGGQVNTGELFF
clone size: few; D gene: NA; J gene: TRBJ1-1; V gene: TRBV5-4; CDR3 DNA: TGTGCCAGCAGCTCCGTCGAGTACGCTGAAGCTTTCTTT; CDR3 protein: CASSSVEYAEAFF
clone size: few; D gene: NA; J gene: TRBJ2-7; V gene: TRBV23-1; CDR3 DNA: TGCGCCAGCACGGAGACTAGCTACGAGCAGTACTTC; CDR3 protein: CASTETSYEQYF
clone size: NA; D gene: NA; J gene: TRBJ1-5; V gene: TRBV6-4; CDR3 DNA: TGTGCCAGCAGTGAGCTATGGGCCTCCCTGATTAAGCCCCAGCATTTT; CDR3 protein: CASSELWASLIKPQHF
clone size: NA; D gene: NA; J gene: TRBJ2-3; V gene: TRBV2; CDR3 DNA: TGTGCCAGCGCAGGACTACCCACAGATACGCAGTATTTT; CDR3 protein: CASAGLPTDTQYF
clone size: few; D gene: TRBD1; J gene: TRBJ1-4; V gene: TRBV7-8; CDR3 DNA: TGTGCCAGCAGCTTAGACCTCCCGACAGGGTATGGTGAAAAACTGTTTTTT; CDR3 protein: CASSLDLPTGYGEKLFF
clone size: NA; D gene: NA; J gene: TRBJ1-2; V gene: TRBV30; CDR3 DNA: TGTGCCTGGAGTCGAGGCGGGGTTTCTTATGGCTACACCTTC; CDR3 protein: CAWSRGGVSYGYTF
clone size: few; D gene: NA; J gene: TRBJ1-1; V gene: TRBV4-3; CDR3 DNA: TGCGCCAGCAGCCAAGATGTGGTTCATAGCACTGAAGCTTTCTTT; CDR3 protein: CASSQDVVHSTEAFF
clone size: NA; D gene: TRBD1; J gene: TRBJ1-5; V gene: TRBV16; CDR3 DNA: TGTGCCAGCAGCCACGGACAGGGGGGCAATCAGCCCCAGCATTTT; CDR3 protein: CASSHGQGGNQPQHF
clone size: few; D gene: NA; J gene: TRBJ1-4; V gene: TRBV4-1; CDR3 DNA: TGCGCCAGCAGCCAAGATCCCGTTCGGAATGAAAAACTGTTTTTT; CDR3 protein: CASSQDPVRNEKLFF
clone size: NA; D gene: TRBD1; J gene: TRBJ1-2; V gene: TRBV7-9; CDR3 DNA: TGTGCCAGCAGCCCGGACAGGGTGGGGGGCTACACCTTC; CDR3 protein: CASSPDRVGGYTF
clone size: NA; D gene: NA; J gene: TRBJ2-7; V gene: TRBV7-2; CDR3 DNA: TGTGCCAGCAGCCGGGGGACCTTGGGGTCCTACGAGCAGTACTTC; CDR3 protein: CASSRGTLGSYEQYF
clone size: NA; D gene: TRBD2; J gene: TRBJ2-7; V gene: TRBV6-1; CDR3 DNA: TGTGCCAGCAGCCAGCGGGAGGGCCGGAACGAGCAGTACTTC; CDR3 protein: CASSQREGRNEQYF
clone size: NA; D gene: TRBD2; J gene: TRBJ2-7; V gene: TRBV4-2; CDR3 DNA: TGTGCCAGCAGCCAAGAGGCGCGGGGGTACTACGAGCAGTACTTC; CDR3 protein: CASSQEARGYYEQYF
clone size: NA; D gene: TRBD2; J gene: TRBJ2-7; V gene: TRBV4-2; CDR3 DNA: TGTGCCAGCAGCCAATGGGTGGGACTAGCGGGTTTTTACTCCTACGAGCAGTACTTC; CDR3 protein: CASSQWVGLAGFYSYEQYF
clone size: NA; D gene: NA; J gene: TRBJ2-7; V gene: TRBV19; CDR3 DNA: TGTGCCAGTAGTCGGGCGGGAAACTACGAGCAGTACTTC; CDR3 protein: CASSRAGNYEQYF
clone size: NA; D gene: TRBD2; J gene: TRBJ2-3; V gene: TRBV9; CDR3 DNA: TGTGCCAGCAGCGCCGGACTAGCGGGGGGGGTGGATACGCAGTATTTT; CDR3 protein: CASSAGLAGGVDTQYF
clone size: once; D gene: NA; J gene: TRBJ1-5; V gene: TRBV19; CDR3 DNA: TGTGCCAGTAGTATCGGGGAATGGCCCCAGCATTTT; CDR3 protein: CASSIGEWPQHF
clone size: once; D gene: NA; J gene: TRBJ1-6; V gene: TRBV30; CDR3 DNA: TGTGCCTGGAGGGAGGGAACTAATTCACCCCTCCACTTT; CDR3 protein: CAWREGTNSPLHF
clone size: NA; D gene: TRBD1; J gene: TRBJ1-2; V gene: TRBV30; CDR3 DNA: TGTGCCTGGATCGACCCGGGACAGGGAAACTATGGCTACACCTTC; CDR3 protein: CAWIDPGQGNYGYTF
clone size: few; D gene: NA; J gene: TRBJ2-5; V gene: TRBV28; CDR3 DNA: TGTGCCAGCAGTCCACCCCCGCCGGGACTCCTTGGGTCGGGGCAGTACTTC; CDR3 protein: CASSPPPPGLLGSGQYF
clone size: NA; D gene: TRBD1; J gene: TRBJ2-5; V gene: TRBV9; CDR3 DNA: TGTGCCAGCAGCGTCAGGGGGCAAGAGACCCAGTACTTC; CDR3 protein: CASSVRGQETQYF
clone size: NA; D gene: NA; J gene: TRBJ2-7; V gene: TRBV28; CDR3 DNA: TGTGCCAGCAGTTTAGTGCAGGGTACCTACGAGCAGTACTTC; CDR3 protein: CASSLVQGTYEQYF
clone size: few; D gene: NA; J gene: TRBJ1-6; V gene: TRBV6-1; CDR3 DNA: TGTGCCAGCAGTGTCCAGGGAAATTCACCCCTCCACTTT; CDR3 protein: CASSVQGNSPLHF
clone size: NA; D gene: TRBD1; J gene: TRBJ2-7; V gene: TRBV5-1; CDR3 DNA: TGCGCCAGCAGCCCCGGGACAGGGACTTACGAGCAGTACTTC; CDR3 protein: CASSPGTGTYEQYF